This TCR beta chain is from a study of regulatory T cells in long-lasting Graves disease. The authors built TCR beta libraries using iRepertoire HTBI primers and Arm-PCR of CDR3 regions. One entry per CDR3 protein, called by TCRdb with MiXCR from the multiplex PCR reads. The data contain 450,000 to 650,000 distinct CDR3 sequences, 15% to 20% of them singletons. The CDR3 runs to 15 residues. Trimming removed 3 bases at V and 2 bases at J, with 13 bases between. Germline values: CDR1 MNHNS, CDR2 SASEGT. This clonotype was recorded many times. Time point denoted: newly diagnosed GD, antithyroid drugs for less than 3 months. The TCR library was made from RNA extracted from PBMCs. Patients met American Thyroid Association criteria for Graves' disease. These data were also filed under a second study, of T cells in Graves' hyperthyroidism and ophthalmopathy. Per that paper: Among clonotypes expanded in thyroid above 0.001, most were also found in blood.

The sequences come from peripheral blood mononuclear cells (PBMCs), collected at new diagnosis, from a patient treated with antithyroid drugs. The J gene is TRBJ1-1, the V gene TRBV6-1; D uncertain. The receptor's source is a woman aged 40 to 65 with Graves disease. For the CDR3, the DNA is TGTGCCAGCAGTGAGGTCGATAGCTTAAACACTGAAGCTTTCTTT. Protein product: CASSEVDSLNTEAFF.